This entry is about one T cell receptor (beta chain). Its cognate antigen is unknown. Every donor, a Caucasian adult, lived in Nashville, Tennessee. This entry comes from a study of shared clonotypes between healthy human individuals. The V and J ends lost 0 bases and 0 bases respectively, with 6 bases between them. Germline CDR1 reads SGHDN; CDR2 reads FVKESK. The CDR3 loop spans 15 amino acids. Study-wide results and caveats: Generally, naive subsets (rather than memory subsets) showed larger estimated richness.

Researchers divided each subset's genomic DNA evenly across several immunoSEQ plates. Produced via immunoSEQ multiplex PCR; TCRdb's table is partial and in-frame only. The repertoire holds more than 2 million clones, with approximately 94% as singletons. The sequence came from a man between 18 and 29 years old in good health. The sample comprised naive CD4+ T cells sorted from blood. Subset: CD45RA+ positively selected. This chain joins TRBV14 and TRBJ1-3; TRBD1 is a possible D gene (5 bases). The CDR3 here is CASSQERGSGNTIYF. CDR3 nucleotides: TGTGCCAGCAGCCAAGAAAGGGGCTCTGGAAACACCATATATTTT.